Listed here is a single T cell receptor beta chain. The antigen is not known. This sample includes further DNA sequences coding for the same CDR3. This specimen comes from a study of shared clonotypes between healthy human individuals. The CDR3 spans 13 residues. V was shortened by 3 bases and J by 6 bases, with 8 bases between the two germline ends. Germline CDR1 LNHDA, CDR2 SQIVND (reference sequence). Findings and limits, study-wide: The sampled material consisted only of blood, and tissue repertoires are likely to differ. When compared with the clonotypes that were shared by all four sorted-subset donors, the non-shared clonotypes turned out to have lower generation probabilities.

TCRdb's table, derived via immunoSEQ multiplex PCR, lists solely in-frame clones and lacks some. The sample holds over 2 million clones, about 90% seen once. The sample comprised naive CD4+ T cells from PBMCs. Subset meaning: CD45RA+ positively selected. The genes are TRBV19 and TRBJ2-2; D not resolved. This receptor was taken from a man younger than 35 in good health. Some clones in this sample may be carry-over from other donors' samples. This CDR3 is CASSISGPGELFF. As DNA, the CDR3 is TGTGCCAGTAGTATTAGTGGGCCCGGGGAGCTGTTTTTT.